The entry below describes one T cell receptor (beta chain). This specimen comes from a study of memory CD8 T cells in hepatitis C reinfection. The CDR3 contains 15 residues. V shed 3 bases and J 5 bases; nucleotides not matched to a gene: 8. Germline CDR1 is SGHRS and CDR2 is YFSETQ. The assay was immunoSEQ multiplex PCR, and TCRdb's table has in-frame clones only and misses some. This sample yields about 50,000 clones, of which under 90% are seen a single time; about 1% belongs to the top ten. Time point described: pre-reinfection, 55 to 20 weeks before reinfection detection. Sorted cells were sequenced directly ex vivo without any in vitro expansion.

The TCR originated in a man aged 18 to 29 with hepatitis C virus infection. This chain uses TRBV5-1 with TRBJ2-7, with TRBD2 matching over 10 bases. Sequenced sample: naive CD8+ T cells sorted from blood. This CDR3 is CASSSPTSGTHEQYF. CDR3 DNA: TGCGCCAGCAGCTCCCCCACTAGCGGGACCCACGAGCAGTACTTC.